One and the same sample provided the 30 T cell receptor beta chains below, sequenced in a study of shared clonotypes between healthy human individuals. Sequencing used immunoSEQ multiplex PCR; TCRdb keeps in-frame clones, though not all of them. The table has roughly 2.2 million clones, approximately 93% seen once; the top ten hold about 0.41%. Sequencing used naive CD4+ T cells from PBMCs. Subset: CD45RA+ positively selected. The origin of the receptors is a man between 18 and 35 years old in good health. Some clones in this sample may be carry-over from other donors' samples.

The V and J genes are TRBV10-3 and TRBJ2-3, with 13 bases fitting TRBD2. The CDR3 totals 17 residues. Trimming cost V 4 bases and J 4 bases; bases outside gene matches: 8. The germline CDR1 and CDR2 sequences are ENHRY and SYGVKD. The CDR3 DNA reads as TGTGCCATCAGTGGGACTAGCGGGAGAGGGCTCGCAGATACGCAGTATTTT. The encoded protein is CAISGTSGRGLADTQYF.

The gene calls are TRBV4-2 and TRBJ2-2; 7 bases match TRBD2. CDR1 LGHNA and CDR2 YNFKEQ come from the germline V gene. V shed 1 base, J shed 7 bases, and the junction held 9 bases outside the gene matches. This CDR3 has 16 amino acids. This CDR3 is CASSQAERERDGELFF. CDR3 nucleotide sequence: TGTGCCAGCAGCCAAGCGGAGCGGGAAAGGGACGGGGAGCTGTTTTTT.

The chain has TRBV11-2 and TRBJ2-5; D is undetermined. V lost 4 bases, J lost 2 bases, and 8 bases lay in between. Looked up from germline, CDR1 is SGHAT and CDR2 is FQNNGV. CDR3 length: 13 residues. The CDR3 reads CASSSDWQETQYF. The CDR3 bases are TGTGCCAGCAGCTCAGACTGGCAAGAGACCCAGTACTTC.

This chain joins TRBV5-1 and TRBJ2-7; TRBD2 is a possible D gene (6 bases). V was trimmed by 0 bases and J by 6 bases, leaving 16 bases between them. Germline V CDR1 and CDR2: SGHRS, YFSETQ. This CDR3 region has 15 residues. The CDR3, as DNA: TGCGCCAGCAGCTTGGCGGGGGAAGTTCAGGGCGAGCAGTACTTC. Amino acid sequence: CASSLAGEVQGEQYF.

Here the CDR3 DNA reads TGTGCCAGCAGCACCCCTACGGCAGGAAACTATGGCTACACCTTC. Translating gives CASSTPTAGNYGYTF. The chain combines TRBV5-4 with TRBJ1-2, with D uncertain. CDR1 and CDR2 from the germline V gene are SGHNT and YYREEE (reference sequence). Trimming pared 4 bases from V and 2 bases from J, leaving 15 bases between. This CDR3 contains 15 residues.

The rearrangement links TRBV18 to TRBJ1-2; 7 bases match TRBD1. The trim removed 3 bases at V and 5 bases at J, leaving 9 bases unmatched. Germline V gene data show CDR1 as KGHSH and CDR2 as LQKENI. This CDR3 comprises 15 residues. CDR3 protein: CASSPSIDREYGYTF. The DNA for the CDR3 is TGTGCCAGCTCACCCTCGATCGACAGGGAATATGGCTACACCTTC.

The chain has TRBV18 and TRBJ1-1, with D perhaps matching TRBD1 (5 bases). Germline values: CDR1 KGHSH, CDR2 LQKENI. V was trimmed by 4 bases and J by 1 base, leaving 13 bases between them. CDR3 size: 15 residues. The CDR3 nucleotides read TGTGCCAGCTCACAAGGAGGAGGGACGAACACTGAAGCTTTCTTT. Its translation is CASSQGGGTNTEAFF.

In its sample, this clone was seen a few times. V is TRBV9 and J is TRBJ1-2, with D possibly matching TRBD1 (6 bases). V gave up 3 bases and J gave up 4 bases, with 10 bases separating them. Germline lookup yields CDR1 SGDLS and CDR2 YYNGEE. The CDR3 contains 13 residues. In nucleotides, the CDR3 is TGTGCCAGCAGCGCCGGGACATCCTATGGCTACACCTTC. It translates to CASSAGTSYGYTF.

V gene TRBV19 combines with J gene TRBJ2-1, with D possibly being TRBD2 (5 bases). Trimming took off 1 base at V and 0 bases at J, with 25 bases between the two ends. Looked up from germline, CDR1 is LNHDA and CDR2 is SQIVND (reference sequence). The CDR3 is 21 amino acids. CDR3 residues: CASSIGGRGIFLDRSYNEQFF. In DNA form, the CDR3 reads TGTGCCAGTAGTATAGGAGGACGAGGGATTTTTTTAGACCGCTCCTACAATGAGCAGTTCTTC.

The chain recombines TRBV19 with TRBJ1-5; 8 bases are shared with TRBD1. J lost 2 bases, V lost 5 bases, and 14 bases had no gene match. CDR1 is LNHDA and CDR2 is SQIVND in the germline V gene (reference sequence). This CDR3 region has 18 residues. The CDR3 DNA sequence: TGTGCCAGTAGTCCCCACCGGGACAGGTCTTTGGGCAATCAGCCCCAGCATTTT. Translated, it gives CASSPHRDRSLGNQPQHF.

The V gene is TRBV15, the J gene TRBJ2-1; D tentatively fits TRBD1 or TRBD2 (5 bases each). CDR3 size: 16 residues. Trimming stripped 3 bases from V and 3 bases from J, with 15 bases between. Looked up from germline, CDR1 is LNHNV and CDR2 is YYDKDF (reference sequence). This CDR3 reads CATSRGDQRLYNEQFF. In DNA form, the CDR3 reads TGTGCCACCAGCAGGGGGGACCAGCGGCTCTACAATGAGCAGTTCTTC.

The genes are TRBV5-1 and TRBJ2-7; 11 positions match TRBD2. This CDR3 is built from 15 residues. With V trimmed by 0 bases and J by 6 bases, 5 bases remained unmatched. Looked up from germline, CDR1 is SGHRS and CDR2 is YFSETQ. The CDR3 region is CASSLVGTSGGEQYF. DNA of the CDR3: TGCGCCAGCAGCTTGGTTGGTACTAGCGGGGGCGAGCAGTACTTC.

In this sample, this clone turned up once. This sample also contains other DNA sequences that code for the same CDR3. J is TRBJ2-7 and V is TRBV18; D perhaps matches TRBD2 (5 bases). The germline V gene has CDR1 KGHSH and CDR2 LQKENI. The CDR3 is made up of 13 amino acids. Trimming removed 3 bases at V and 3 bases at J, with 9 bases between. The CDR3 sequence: CASSPGVDYEQYF. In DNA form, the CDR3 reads TGTGCCAGCTCACCCGGGGTCGACTACGAGCAGTACTTC. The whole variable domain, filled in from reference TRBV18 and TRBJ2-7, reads NAGVMQNPRHLVRRRGQEARLRCSPMKGHSHVYWYRQLPEEGLKFMVYLQKENIIDESGMPKERFSAEFPKEGPSILRIQQVVRGDSAAYFCASSPGVDYEQYFGPGTRLTVT.

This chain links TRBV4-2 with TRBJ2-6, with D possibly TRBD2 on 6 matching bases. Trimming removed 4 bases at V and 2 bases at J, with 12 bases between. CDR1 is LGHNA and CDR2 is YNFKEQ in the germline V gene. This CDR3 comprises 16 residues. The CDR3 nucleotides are TGTGCCAGCAGCCTACGATCGGGGGCTGGGGCCAACGTCCTGACTTTC. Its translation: CASSLRSGAGANVLTF.

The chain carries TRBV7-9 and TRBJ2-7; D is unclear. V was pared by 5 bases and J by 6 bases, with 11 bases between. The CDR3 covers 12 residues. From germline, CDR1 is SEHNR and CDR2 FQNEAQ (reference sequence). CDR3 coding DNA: TGTGCCAGCAGCCCTCCAATGGGCGAGCAGTACTTC. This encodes CASSPPMGEQYF.

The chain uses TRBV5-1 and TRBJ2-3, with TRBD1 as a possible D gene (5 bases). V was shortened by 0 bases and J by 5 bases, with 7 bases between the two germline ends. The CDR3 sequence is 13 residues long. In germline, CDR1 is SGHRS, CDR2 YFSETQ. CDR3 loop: CASSLETVDTQYF. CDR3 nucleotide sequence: TGCGCCAGCAGCTTGGAGACAGTAGATACGCAGTATTTT.

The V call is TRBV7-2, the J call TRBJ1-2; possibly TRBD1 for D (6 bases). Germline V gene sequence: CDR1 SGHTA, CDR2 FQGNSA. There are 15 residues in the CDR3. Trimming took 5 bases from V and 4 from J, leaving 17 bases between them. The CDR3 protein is CASSPYRVTSYGYTF. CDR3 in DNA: TGTGCCAGCAGCCCTTACAGGGTCACAAGCTATGGCTACACCTTC. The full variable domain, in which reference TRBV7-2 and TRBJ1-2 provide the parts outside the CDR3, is GAGVSQSPSNKVTEKGKDVELRCDPISGHTALYWYRQSLGQGLEFLIYFQGNSAPDKSGLPSDRFSAERTGGSVSTLTIQRTQQEDSAVYLCASSPYRVTSYGYTFGSGTRLTVV.

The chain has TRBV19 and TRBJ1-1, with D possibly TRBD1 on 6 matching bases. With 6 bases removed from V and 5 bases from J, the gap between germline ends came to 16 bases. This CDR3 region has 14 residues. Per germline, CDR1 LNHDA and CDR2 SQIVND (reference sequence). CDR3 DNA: TGTGCCAGTAGCTTTGGGGGGCAGGTAACTGAAGCTTTCTTT. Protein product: CASSFGGQVTEAFF.

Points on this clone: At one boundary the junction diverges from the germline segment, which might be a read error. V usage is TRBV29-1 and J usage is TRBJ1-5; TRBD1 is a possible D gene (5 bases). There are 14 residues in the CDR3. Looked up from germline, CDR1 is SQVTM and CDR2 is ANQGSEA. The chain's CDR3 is CSATTGTLNQSQHF. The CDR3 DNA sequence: TGCAGCGCGACAACCGGGACCTTGAATCAGTCCCAGCATTTT.

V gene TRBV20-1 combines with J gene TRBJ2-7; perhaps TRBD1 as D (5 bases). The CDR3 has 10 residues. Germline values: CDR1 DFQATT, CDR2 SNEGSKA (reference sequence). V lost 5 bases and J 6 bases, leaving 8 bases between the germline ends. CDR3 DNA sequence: TGCAGTGCTCAAAGGGGCGAGCAGTACTTC. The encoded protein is CSAQRGEQYF.

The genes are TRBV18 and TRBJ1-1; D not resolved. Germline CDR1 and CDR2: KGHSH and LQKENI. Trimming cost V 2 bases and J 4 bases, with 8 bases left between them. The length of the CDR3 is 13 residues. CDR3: CASSPKKGTEAFF. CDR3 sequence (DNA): TGTGCCAGCTCACCAAAGAAGGGCACTGAAGCTTTCTTT.

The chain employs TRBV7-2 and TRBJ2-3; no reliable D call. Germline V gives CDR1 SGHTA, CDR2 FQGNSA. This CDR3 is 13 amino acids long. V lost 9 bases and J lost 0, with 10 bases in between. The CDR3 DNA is TGTGCCAGTAAGAGAACAAGCACAGATACGCAGTATTTT. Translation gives CASKRTSTDTQYF. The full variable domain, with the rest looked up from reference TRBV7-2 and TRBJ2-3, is GAGVSQSPSNKVTEKGKDVELRCDPISGHTALYWYRQSLGQGLEFLIYFQGNSAPDKSGLPSDRFSAERTGGSVSTLTIQRTQQEDSAVYLCASKRTSTDTQYFGPGTRLTVL.

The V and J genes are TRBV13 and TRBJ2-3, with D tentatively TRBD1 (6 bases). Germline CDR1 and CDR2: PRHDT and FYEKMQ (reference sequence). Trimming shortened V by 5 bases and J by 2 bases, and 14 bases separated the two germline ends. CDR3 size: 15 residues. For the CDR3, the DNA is TGTGCCAGCAGCACCTGGACAGAATACACAGATACGCAGTATTTT. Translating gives CASSTWTEYTDTQYF.

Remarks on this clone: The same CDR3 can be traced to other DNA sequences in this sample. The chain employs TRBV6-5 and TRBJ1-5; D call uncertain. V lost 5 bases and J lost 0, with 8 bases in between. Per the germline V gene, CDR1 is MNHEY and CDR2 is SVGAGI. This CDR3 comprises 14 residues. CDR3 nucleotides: TGTGCCAGCAGTCCCCGGGCTAGCAATCAGCCCCAGCATTTT. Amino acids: CASSPRASNQPQHF.

The CDR3 protein is CASSASLVTSGNNEQFF. The CDR3 DNA reads TGTGCCAGCAGCGCCTCATTAGTGACTAGCGGGAACAATGAGCAGTTCTTC. V is TRBV9 and J is TRBJ2-1, with 11 nucleotides matching TRBD2. This CDR3 is built from 17 residues. V was clipped by 3 bases and J by 5 bases; unmatched bases: 10. Germline CDR1 is SGDLS and CDR2 is YYNGEE.

CDR3 DNA: TGCAGCGCCGAGGGGGGGGCCAAGCAGTTCTTC. This sequence encodes CSAEGGAKQFF. V is TRBV29-1 and J is TRBJ2-1, with a possible D match to TRBD2 (7 bases). Between the trimmed V and J ends, which lost 7 bases and 11 bases, there was a span of 15 bases. Germline CDR1 reads SQVTM; CDR2 reads ANQGSEA. The CDR3 runs to 11 residues.

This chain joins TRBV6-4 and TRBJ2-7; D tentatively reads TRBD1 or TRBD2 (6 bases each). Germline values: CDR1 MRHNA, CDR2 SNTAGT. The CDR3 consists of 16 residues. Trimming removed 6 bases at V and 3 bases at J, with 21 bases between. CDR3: CASREGGRESVYEQYF. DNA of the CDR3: TGTGCCAGCAGGGAGGGGGGACGGGAGTCGGTCTACGAGCAGTACTTC.

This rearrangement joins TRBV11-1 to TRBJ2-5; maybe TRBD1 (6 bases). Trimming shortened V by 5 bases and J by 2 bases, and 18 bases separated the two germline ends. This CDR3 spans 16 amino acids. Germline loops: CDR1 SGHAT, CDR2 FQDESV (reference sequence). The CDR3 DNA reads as TGTGCCAGCAGCCCCCGGAGGCGACAGGTACAAGAGACCCAGTACTTC. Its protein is CASSPRRRQVQETQYF.

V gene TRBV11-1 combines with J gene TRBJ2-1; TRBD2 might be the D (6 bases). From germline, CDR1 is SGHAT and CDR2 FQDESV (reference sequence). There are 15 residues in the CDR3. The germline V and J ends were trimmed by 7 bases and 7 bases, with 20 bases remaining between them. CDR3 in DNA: TGTGCCAGCACTTTCGGGGGAGCCCCCCGTAATGAGCAGTTCTTC. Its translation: CASTFGGAPRNEQFF.

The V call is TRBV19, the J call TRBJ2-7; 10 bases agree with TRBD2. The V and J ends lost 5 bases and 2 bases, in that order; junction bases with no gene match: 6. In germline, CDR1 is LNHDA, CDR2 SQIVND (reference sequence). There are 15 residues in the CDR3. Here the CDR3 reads CASSPGTSATYEQYF. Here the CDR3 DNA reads TGTGCCAGTAGTCCAGGGACTAGCGCGACCTACGAGCAGTACTTC.